The rows below give T cell receptor beta chains drawn from one sample of a study of blood T cell repertoires in COVID-19. Sequenced by immunoSEQ multiplex PCR; TCRdb stores in-frame clones only, minus some. The repertoire consists of 200,000 to 300,000 clones, with about 88% occurring once and the leading ten covering about 4%. Specimen: peripheral blood. These receptors all come from a man between 60 and 75 years old who had recovered from COVID-19. Each CDR3 is given with its conserved first and last residue. D genes are given only for firm matches. A clone size is listed for some rows: how often the clone was seen (once, few, many), or a class if it is expanded.

size: NA; D: TRBD2; J: TRBJ2-5; V: TRBV5-1; CDR3: CASSMLLAGVQETQYF; DNA: TGCGCCAGCAGCATGTTACTAGCGGGGGTCCAAGAGACCCAGTACTTC
size: NA; D: TRBD1; J: TRBJ2-2; V: TRBV2; CDR3: CASSDPGQDDTGELFF; DNA: TGTGCCAGCAGTGACCCAGGACAGGATGACACCGGGGAGCTGTTTTTT
size: NA; D: NA; J: TRBJ1-1; V: TRBV19; CDR3: CASNSGFQNTEAFF; DNA: TGTGCCAGTAATTCAGGGTTCCAGAACACTGAAGCTTTCTTT
size: NA; D: TRBD2; J: TRBJ2-3; V: TRBV5-8; CDR3: CASRLAGVTTDTQYF; DNA: TGTGCCAGCAGACTGGCGGGGGTTACGACAGATACGCAGTATTTT
size: once; D: TRBD2; J: TRBJ2-5; V: TRBV19; CDR3: CASSRGGNQETQYF; DNA: TGTGCCAGTAGCCGGGGGGGGAACCAAGAGACCCAGTACTTC
size: NA; D: NA; J: TRBJ1-6; V: TRBV19; CDR3: CASSTYRDSPLHF; DNA: TGTGCCAGTAGTACATACAGGGATTCACCCCTCCACTTT
size: once; D: NA; J: TRBJ1-1; V: TRBV11-3; CDR3: CASSRGGGNTEAFF; DNA: TGTGCCAGCAGCCGGGGAGGGGGGAACACTGAAGCTTTCTTT
size: NA; D: NA; J: TRBJ2-7; V: TRBV2; CDR3: CASSEAGTFYEQYF; DNA: TGTGCCAGCAGTGAAGCAGGGACTTTCTACGAGCAGTACTTC
size: NA; D: TRBD2; J: TRBJ2-7; V: TRBV5-8; CDR3: CASSVGLAGASYEQYF; DNA: TGTGCCAGCAGCGTTGGACTAGCGGGGGCCTCCTACGAGCAGTACTTC
size: NA; D: TRBD2; J: TRBJ2-2; V: TRBV3-1/TRBV3-2; CDR3: CASRLSSGGTGELFF; DNA: TGTGCCAGCAGACTCAGTAGCGGGGGTACCGGGGAGCTGTTTTTT
size: NA; D: NA; J: TRBJ2-3; V: TRBV9; CDR3: CASSGGGPDTQYF; DNA: TGTGCCAGCAGCGGGGGGGGCCCGGATACGCAGTATTTT
size: NA; D: TRBD1; J: TRBJ2-6; V: TRBV7-8; CDR3: CASSYRTGGQSAGANVLTF; DNA: TGTGCCAGCAGCTACCGGACAGGGGGGCAATCTGCTGGGGCCAACGTCCTGACTTTC
size: NA; D: TRBD1; J: TRBJ1-1; V: TRBV27; CDR3: CASTRGTGGFSLIGNTEAFF; DNA: TGTGCCAGCACCAGGGGGACAGGGGGCTTTTCGCTCATTGGGAACACTGAAGCTTTCTTT
size: once; D: NA; J: TRBJ2-5; V: TRBV4-1; CDR3: CASSQDARPETQYF; DNA: TGCGCCAGCAGCCAAGACGCTAGGCCAGAGACCCAGTACTTC
size: NA; D: NA; J: TRBJ2-1; V: TRBV9; CDR3: CASSARSPPREQFF; DNA: TGTGCCAGCAGCGCCCGTAGTCCCCCCCGGGAGCAGTTCTTC
size: NA; D: TRBD1; J: TRBJ2-1; V: TRBV9; CDR3: CASSPTGAGEQFF; DNA: TGTGCCAGCAGCCCTACAGGGGCGGGTGAGCAGTTCTTC
size: NA; D: TRBD1; J: TRBJ1-4; V: TRBV7-9; CDR3: CASSSGQGNEKLFF; DNA: TGTGCCAGCAGCTCGGGACAGGGGAATGAAAAACTGTTTTTT
size: once; D: TRBD1; J: TRBJ2-2; V: TRBV3-1/TRBV3-2; CDR3: CASSHKLGQIANTGELFF; DNA: TGTGCCAGCAGCCATAAACTGGGACAGATCGCGAACACCGGGGAGCTGTTTTTT
size: NA; D: NA; J: TRBJ1-3; V: TRBV7-9; CDR3: CASSLDGHISGNTIYF; DNA: TGTGCCAGCAGCTTGGACGGACATATCTCTGGAAACACCATATATTTT
size: NA; D: NA; J: TRBJ1-2; V: TRBV5-1; CDR3: CASSLDSNYGYTF; DNA: TGCGCCAGCAGCCTGGACAGTAACTATGGCTACACCTTC
size: NA; D: TRBD1; J: TRBJ2-7; V: TRBV7-9; CDR3: CASSLFDRGSYEQYF; DNA: TGTGCCAGCAGCTTATTCGACAGGGGGTCGTACGAGCAGTACTTC
size: NA; D: TRBD2; J: TRBJ2-5; V: TRBV6-1; CDR3: CASSRERGGGGTQYF; DNA: TGTGCCAGCAGCAGGGAGCGGGGGGGCGGTGGGACCCAGTACTTC
size: NA; D: NA; J: TRBJ1-3; V: TRBV11-3; CDR3: CASSYSSGNTIYF; DNA: TGTGCCAGCAGCTACAGCTCTGGAAACACCATATATTTT
size: NA; D: TRBD2; J: TRBJ2-2; V: TRBV18; CDR3: CASSPPGLAYTGELFF; DNA: TGTGCCAGCTCACCCCCGGGACTAGCTTACACCGGGGAGCTGTTTTTT
size: once; D: TRBD1; J: TRBJ1-2; V: TRBV20-1; CDR3: CSGLTGNGYTF; DNA: TGCAGTGGATTGACAGGGAACGGCTACACCTTC
size: NA; D: NA; J: TRBJ2-7; V: TRBV15; CDR3: CATSRAMGGGDEQYF; DNA: TGTGCCACCAGCAGAGCCATGGGGGGGGGCGACGAGCAGTACTTC
size: once; D: TRBD2; J: TRBJ2-3; V: TRBV6-1; CDR3: CASREASGGASNTQYF; DNA: TGTGCCAGCAGGGAAGCTAGCGGGGGGGCTTCGAATACGCAGTATTTT
size: once; D: TRBD1; J: TRBJ1-4; V: TRBV5-1; CDR3: CASSSPTGEKLFF; DNA: TGCGCCAGCAGCTCCCCGACAGGGGAAAAACTGTTTTTT
size: many; D: NA; J: TRBJ1-6; V: TRBV2; CDR3: CASASDYNSPLHF; DNA: TGTGCCAGCGCCAGTGACTATAATTCACCCCTCCACTTT
size: NA; D: NA; J: TRBJ1-5; V: TRBV5-6; CDR3: CASSLATNNQPQHF; DNA: TGTGCCAGCAGCTTGGCGACAAATAATCAGCCCCAGCATTTT
size: NA; D: NA; J: TRBJ2-5; V: TRBV18; CDR3: CASSRQDLGETQYF; DNA: TGTGCCAGCTCACGACAGGACCTAGGAGAGACCCAGTACTTC
size: NA; D: TRBD1; J: TRBJ1-4; V: TRBV2; CDR3: CASRETGATNEKLFF; DNA: TGTGCCAGCAGGGAAACAGGGGCAACTAATGAAAAACTGTTTTTT
size: NA; D: TRBD2; J: TRBJ2-3; V: TRBV4-2; CDR3: CASSLKRGSGASTDTQYF; DNA: TGTGCCAGCAGCCTAAAGAGGGGTAGCGGGGCTAGCACAGATACGCAGTATTTT
size: NA; D: TRBD1; J: TRBJ1-2; V: TRBV7-9; CDR3: CASSLGQGGYGYTF; DNA: TGTGCCAGCAGCCTTGGACAGGGAGGGTATGGCTACACCTTC
size: NA; D: TRBD1; J: TRBJ2-2; V: TRBV24-1; CDR3: CATSDSKDRALTRAGELFF; DNA: TGTGCCACCAGTGACTCTAAGGACAGGGCCCTCACCCGGGCCGGGGAGCTGTTTTTT
size: once; D: TRBD1; J: TRBJ2-5; V: TRBV11-1; CDR3: CASSFRQGQQETQYF; DNA: TGTGCCAGCAGCTTCAGACAGGGCCAGCAAGAGACCCAGTACTTC
size: NA; D: TRBD2; J: TRBJ2-4; V: TRBV30; CDR3: CAWGGLAGARNIQYF; DNA: TGTGCCTGGGGGGGACTAGCGGGGGCCCGAAACATTCAGTACTTC
size: NA; D: NA; J: TRBJ2-6; V: TRBV5-1; CDR3: CASSEDGRRSGANVLTF; DNA: TGCGCCAGCAGCGAGGATGGGCGGAGGTCCGGGGCCAACGTCCTGACTTTC
size: NA; D: TRBD1; J: TRBJ2-3; V: TRBV7-3; CDR3: CASSDRDRGLGDTQYF; DNA: TGTGCCAGCAGCGACCGGGACAGGGGGTTAGGAGATACGCAGTATTTT
size: NA; D: NA; J: TRBJ2-7; V: TRBV13; CDR3: CASSKYRQGTRAIYEQYF; DNA: TGTGCCAGCAGTAAGTACCGGCAGGGGACAAGAGCCATCTACGAGCAGTACTTC
size: NA; D: TRBD1; J: TRBJ2-2; V: TRBV29-1; CDR3: CSVNRGRTGELFF; DNA: TGCAGCGTTAACAGGGGTCGCACCGGGGAGCTGTTTTTT
size: NA; D: NA; J: TRBJ1-1; V: TRBV5-1; CDR3: CASSSTQASEAFF; DNA: TGCGCCAGCAGCTCAACCCAGGCCTCCGAAGCTTTCTTT
size: NA; D: NA; J: TRBJ1-6; V: TRBV20-1; CDR3: CSARTGLPLHF; DNA: TGCAGTGCTAGGACAGGCTTACCCCTCCACTTT
size: NA; D: TRBD1; J: TRBJ1-5; V: TRBV15; CDR3: CATSRRRVGTVNQPQHF; DNA: TGTGCCACCAGCAGAAGGCGTGTCGGGACAGTTAATCAGCCCCAGCATTTT
size: NA; D: NA; J: TRBJ2-7; V: TRBV9; CDR3: CASSVGEGSYEQYF; DNA: TGTGCCAGCAGCGTAGGTGAGGGCTCCTACGAGCAGTACTTC
size: NA; D: TRBD2; J: TRBJ2-7; V: TRBV5-6; CDR3: CASSRPWASGSYEQYF; DNA: TGTGCCAGCAGCCGCCCGTGGGCTAGCGGGAGCTACGAGCAGTACTTC
size: few; D: TRBD2; J: TRBJ2-1; V: TRBV7-9; CDR3: CASSSPPPSGARNEQFF; DNA: TGTGCCAGCAGCTCGCCCCCCCCTAGCGGGGCCCGGAATGAGCAGTTCTTC
size: NA; D: NA; J: TRBJ2-2; V: TRBV7-3; CDR3: CASSGPGHRVGSVTGELFF; DNA: TGTGCCAGCAGCGGACCGGGACATAGGGTTGGGTCTGTCACCGGGGAGCTGTTTTTT
size: NA; D: NA; J: TRBJ1-3; V: TRBV6-2/TRBV6-3; CDR3: CASSRTPTGFRYIGNTIYF; DNA: TGTGCCAGCAGTCGGACACCTACAGGGTTTCGGTACATTGGAAACACCATATATTTT
size: once; D: TRBD1; J: TRBJ1-1; V: TRBV30; CDR3: CAWRGGDRDVTEAFF; DNA: TGTGCCTGGAGGGGCGGGGACAGGGACGTCACTGAAGCTTTCTTT
size: NA; D: NA; J: TRBJ1-6; V: TRBV21-1; CDR3: CASSKTGNGSPLHF; DNA: TGTGCCAGCAGCAAGACAGGGAATGGTTCACCCCTCCACTTT
size: NA; D: NA; J: TRBJ2-3; V: TRBV11-3; CDR3: CASSLGGGTDTQYF; DNA: TGTGCCAGCAGCTTAGGAGGCGGGACAGATACGCAGTATTTT
size: NA; D: TRBD1; J: TRBJ1-6; V: TRBV5-1; CDR3: CASSKSQGASYNSPLHF; DNA: TGCGCCAGCAGCAAGTCCCAGGGGGCTTCCTATAATTCACCCCTCCACTTT
size: once; D: NA; J: TRBJ1-4; V: TRBV5-4; CDR3: CASSLGQLNEKLFF; DNA: TGTGCCAGCAGTCTGGGACAACTTAATGAAAAACTGTTTTTT
size: NA; D: NA; J: TRBJ2-3; V: TRBV9; CDR3: CASSVGQLPWDTQYF; DNA: TGTGCCAGCAGCGTCGGACAGCTCCCCTGGGATACGCAGTATTTT